This T cell receptor (beta chain) was profiled in a study of T cells in pancreatic ductal adenocarcinoma. Study-level findings and limits: No significant tumor-blood clonality difference; means were about 0.11 and 0.072. Tumor samples had fewer productive templates and around 7.2-fold fewer unique clonotypes than blood. Comparisons of tumor and blood clonality may show falsely lower tumor diversity.

This CDR3 contains 12 residues. V lost 4 bases, J lost 10 bases, and 8 bases lay in between. Germline CDR1 reads SGHTA; CDR2 reads FQGNSA. Surgery without prior neoadjuvant therapy was the treatment of the selected pancreatic ductal adenocarcinoma patients. By sample fraction, this clone is large. Its antigen is not identified. Sequenced by immunoSEQ multiplex PCR; TCRdb stores in-frame clones only, minus some. The data contain several thousand clones, approximately 79% of them singletons. The sample was pancreatic tumor tissue. The TCR comes from a human donor with pancreatic ductal adenocarcinoma. The donor label of this sample is uncertain. The chain couples TRBV7-2 to TRBJ1-6; D call uncertain. CDR3 DNA sequence: TGTGCCAGCAGCTGGAAGAGGTCACCCCTCCACTTT. This gives the protein CASSWKRSPLHF.